Presented here are 26 T cell receptor beta chains from one specimen sequenced in a study of cytomegalovirus exposure and HLA in healthy donors. Researchers ran the PCR with 60 Vbeta and 13 Jbeta primers. Assay used: immunoSEQ multiplex PCR; TCRdb lists only in-frame clones, some missing. The sample has about 170,000 clones, over 65% seen once. Sequencing was done on a sample of PBMCs. The receptors come from a man aged 35 to 55 in good health and CMV-seropositive.

A remark on this clone: Relative to the germline gene, one junction end is altered; a read error may explain this. V usage is TRBV11-2 and J usage is TRBJ1-6, with TRBD1 matching 7 bases. Germline V gene lookup returns CDR1 SGHAT and CDR2 FQNNGV. This CDR3 is built from 15 residues. For the CDR3, the DNA is TGTGCCAGCAGCTTGCGACAGGGTTATATTTCACCCCTCCACTTT. Protein: CASSLRQGYISPLHF.

The rearrangement links TRBV19 to TRBJ2-3; TRBD2 agrees at 9 bases. The CDR3 is 14 residues long. From germline, CDR1 is LNHDA and CDR2 SQIVND (reference sequence). Trimming at V came to 10 bases and at J to 4 bases, leaving 9 bases not matched to a gene. CDR3 protein: CATSRAGGADTQYF. As DNA, the CDR3 is TGTGCCACCAGCCGGGCGGGGGGGGCAGATACGCAGTATTTT.

This chain joins TRBV5-8 and TRBJ1-1; 8 bases are a match to TRBD1. The germline gives CDR1 SGHTS, CDR2 YDEGEE. CDR3 length equals 15 residues. Trimming cost V 0 bases and J 3 bases; bases outside gene matches: 4. CDR3 loop: CASSLGVRGHTEAFF. CDR3 coding DNA: TGTGCCAGCAGCTTGGGGGTCAGGGGGCACACTGAAGCTTTCTTT. The variable domain in full, completed from reference TRBV5-8 and TRBJ1-1, reads EAGVTQSPTHLIKTRGQQATLRCSPISGHTSVYWYQQALGLGLQFLLWYDEGEERNRGNFPPRFSGRQFPNYSSELNVNALELEDSALYLCASSLGVRGHTEAFFGQGTRLTVV.

The chain links TRBV9 to TRBJ2-1; 7 positions match TRBD1. In germline, CDR1 is SGDLS, CDR2 YYNGEE. Trimming removed 4 bases from V and 0 bases from J; junction bases left unmatched: 13. The CDR3 loop spans 18 amino acids. CDR3 loop: CASSQTFPGTVSYNEQFF. CDR3 sequence (DNA): TGTGCCAGCAGCCAAACCTTCCCCGGGACAGTCTCCTACAATGAGCAGTTCTTC.

This chain links TRBV7-9 with TRBJ1-2; TRBD1 is a possible D gene (6 bases). The CDR3 extends over 17 amino acids. The V gene lost 1 base and the J gene lost 8 bases, with 23 bases spanning the gap. In germline, CDR1 is SEHNR, CDR2 FQNEAQ (reference sequence). The CDR3: CASSLGGGAPSIWGYTF. Here the CDR3 DNA reads TGTGCCAGCAGCTTAGGGGGGGGCGCCCCTTCTATTTGGGGCTACACCTTC.

The rearrangement uses TRBV4-3 and TRBJ1-1; tentative D call: TRBD1 (6 bases). CDR3 size: 14 residues. V was trimmed by 1 base and J by 4 bases, leaving 10 bases between them. In germline, CDR1 is LGHNA, CDR2 YSLEER. CDR3 region: CASSQGGGVTEAFF. CDR3 nucleotides: TGCGCCAGCAGCCAAGGAGGGGGAGTCACTGAAGCTTTCTTT.

The CDR3 coding sequence is TGCGCCAGCAGTCATCACCTCCACAGGGAAAGCAATCAGCCCCAGCATTTT. Its protein is CASSHHLHRESNQPQHF. V and J are TRBV23-1 and TRBJ1-5, with TRBD1 as a possible D gene (6 bases). TRBV23-1 is filed as an ORF, its function uncertain. With 3 bases removed from V and 1 base from J, the gap between germline ends came to 16 bases. The CDR3 runs 17 residues.

V and J are TRBV19 and TRBJ2-3; TRBD2 matches at 9 bases. V gave up 5 bases and J gave up 5 bases; unmatched junction bases: 2. The CDR3 consists of 13 residues. Germline assignment: CDR1 LNHDA and CDR2 SQIVND (reference sequence). CDR3: CASSPSGEDTQYF. Here the CDR3 DNA reads TGTGCCAGTAGTCCTAGCGGGGAAGATACGCAGTATTTT.

The gene calls are TRBV2 and TRBJ1-1, with 7 bases matching TRBD1. CDR1 is SNHLY, CDR2 FYNNEI, per germline. Trimming at V came to 4 bases and at J to 7 bases, leaving 6 bases not matched to a gene. This CDR3 is 13 amino acids long. CDR3 DNA sequence: TGTGCCAGCAGTGTGACGGGGGACAGTGAAGCTTTCTTT. This codes for CASSVTGDSEAFF.

V usage is TRBV7-9 and J usage is TRBJ2-2, with D possibly being TRBD1 (5 bases). Germline CDR1 SEHNR, CDR2 FQNEAQ (reference sequence). V was pared by 5 bases and J by 6 bases, with 16 bases between. The CDR3 is made up of 15 amino acids. In DNA form, the CDR3 reads TGTGCCAGCAGCCTACGTAGGGGTTTGGCCGGGGAGCTGTTTTTT. This sequence encodes CASSLRRGLAGELFF.

The chain recombines TRBV7-2 with TRBJ1-2; D is uncertain. V was trimmed by 1 base and J by 8 bases, leaving 14 bases between them. Per germline, CDR1 SGHTA and CDR2 FQGNSA. The CDR3 extends over 14 amino acids. In DNA, the CDR3 is TGTGCCAGCAGCTTAGGACGGGCCCCGGGAGGCTACACCTTC. Amino acid sequence: CASSLGRAPGGYTF.

This chain links TRBV13 with TRBJ2-3; TRBD2 matches at 9 bases. Germline-derived CDR1 and CDR2 are PRHDT and FYEKMQ (reference sequence). The CDR3 contains 16 residues. V lost 1 base and J lost 2; bases outside the gene matches: 4. This chain's CDR3 is CASSLAAGGFTDTQYF. CDR3 DNA: TGTGCCAGCAGCTTAGCAGCGGGGGGATTCACAGATACGCAGTATTTT.

The V gene is TRBV4-3, the J gene TRBJ2-7; D possibly corresponds to TRBD1 (5 bases). This CDR3 has 14 amino acids. The ends were cut back, 0 bases at V and 6 bases at J, with 12 bases in the middle. Germline V gene sequence: CDR1 LGHNA, CDR2 YSLEER. For the CDR3, the DNA is TGCGCCAGCAGCCAAGATCGGACATTTGGCGAGCAGTACTTC. Residues: CASSQDRTFGEQYF.

A note on this clone: One junction end disagrees with the germline gene, perhaps due to a read error. This chain links TRBV27 with TRBJ1-5, with D hard to call. The CDR3 is 14 residues long. Germline CDR1 is MNHEY and CDR2 is SMNVEV (reference sequence). The CDR3 is CASGGGEINQLQHF. The CDR3 DNA sequence: TGTGCCAGCGGAGGTGGGGAGATTAATCAGCTCCAGCATTTT.

The rearrangement joins TRBV11-3 to TRBJ1-5; D not certain. CDR3 size: 14 residues. V shed 0 bases and J shed 5 bases, with 8 bases lying between them. The germline V gene encodes CDR1 SGHNT and CDR2 YENEEA. CDR3 DNA sequence: TGTGCCAGCAGCTTAGATTCGGGGTATCAGCCCCAGCATTTT. Translating gives CASSLDSGYQPQHF.

This clone appeared once. The chain recombines TRBV19 with TRBJ2-1; a possible D gene is TRBD2 (6 bases). Germline V lookup: CDR1 LNHDA, CDR2 SQIVND (reference sequence). With 1 base removed from V and 2 bases from J, the gap between germline ends came to 12 bases. The CDR3 extends over 16 amino acids. CDR3 coding DNA: TGTGCCAGTAGTATAGCCGGGGGTGACCCCTACAATGAGCAGTTCTTC. Translating gives CASSIAGGDPYNEQFF.

The J gene is TRBJ2-1, the V gene TRBV29-1; 10 bases are shared with TRBD2. This CDR3 has 14 amino acids. V was pared by 7 bases and J by 7 bases, with 10 bases of the junction left unmatched. Germline lookup yields CDR1 SQVTM and CDR2 ANQGSEA. CDR3 nucleotides: TGCAGCGAGAGCGGGGGGGCCTTAGGTAATGAGCAGTTCTTC. Its translation: CSESGGALGNEQFF.

J is TRBJ2-7 and V is TRBV5-1; 7 nucleotides line up with TRBD1. This CDR3 contains 15 residues. V lost 0 bases and J lost 0; bases outside the gene matches: 3. Germline V gene lookup returns CDR1 SGHRS and CDR2 YFSETQ. As DNA, the CDR3 is TGCGCCAGCAGCTTGGCGGACAGGAGCTCCTACGAGCAGTACTTC. It encodes CASSLADRSSYEQYF.

The rearrangement joins TRBV30 to TRBJ2-3; 7 bases are shared with TRBD2. The junction had 4 bases not matched to a gene; V was cut back by 4 bases and J by 0 bases. Germline CDR1 is GTSNPN and CDR2 is SVGIG (reference sequence). The CDR3 sequence is 14 residues long. The CDR3 DNA reads as TGTGCCTGGACCCTAGCGGCCAGCACAGATACGCAGTATTTT. Translated, it gives CAWTLAASTDTQYF. Together with reference TRBV30 and TRBJ2-3, the CDR3 gives the full variable domain: SQTIHQWPATLVQPVGSPLSLECTVEGTSNPNLYWYRQAAGRGLQLLFYSVGIGQISSEVPQNLSASRPQDRQFILSSKKLLLSDSGFYLCAWTLAASTDTQYFGPGTRLTVL.

The chain combines TRBV10-1 with TRBJ2-2; TRBD1 agrees at 9 bases. The CDR3 consists of 15 residues. V shed 11 bases and J 6 bases; nucleotides not matched to a gene: 13. The V gene's germline CDR1 is WNHNN and CDR2 SYGVQD (reference sequence). The CDR3 DNA is TGCGCCGGGAGACTTGGGACAGGGAAATCCGGGGAGCTGTTTTTT. Translated: CAGRLGTGKSGELFF.

The chain links TRBV6-5 to TRBJ1-1; unclear D gene. This CDR3 comprises 14 residues. CDR1 MNHEY and CDR2 SVGAGI come from the germline V gene. Trimming took off 6 bases at V and 2 bases at J, with 13 bases between the two ends. This CDR3 is CASSLDQANTEAFF. The CDR3 DNA reads TGTGCCAGCAGCCTCGACCAGGCTAACACTGAAGCTTTCTTT.

This clone was seen a single time. J is TRBJ2-2 and V is TRBV19; 10 nucleotides line up with TRBD1. The V and J ends lost 3 bases and 6 bases, in that order; junction bases with no gene match: 7. Looked up from germline, CDR1 is LNHDA and CDR2 is SQIVND (reference sequence). This CDR3 comprises 16 residues. CDR3 DNA sequence: TGTGCCAGTAGTATGGGTGGGACAGGGGAGGCCGGGGAGCTGTTTTTT. Protein: CASSMGGTGEAGELFF.

V is TRBV10-3 and J is TRBJ1-2; 7 nucleotides agree with TRBD1. The CDR3 covers 13 residues. Trimming at V came to 3 bases and at J to 4 bases, leaving 2 bases not matched to a gene. Germline lookup yields CDR1 ENHRY and CDR2 SYGVKD. The CDR3 spells CAISEQGLYGYTF. CDR3 nucleotides: TGTGCCATCAGTGAACAGGGGCTCTATGGCTACACCTTC.

The chain recombines TRBV19 with TRBJ1-4, with TRBD1 matching 7 bases. The CDR3 sequence is 14 residues long. Unmatched junction bases numbered 8, after V lost 5 bases and J lost 8 bases. CDR1 LNHDA and CDR2 SQIVND come from the germline V gene (reference sequence). This CDR3 is CASSQQGPSEKLFF. The CDR3 region has the DNA TGTGCCAGTAGTCAACAGGGGCCCTCAGAAAAACTGTTTTTT.

This clone was counted a few times. The chain has TRBV29-1 and TRBJ1-2; no clear D gene. The CDR3 has 13 residues. Germline V gene data show CDR1 as SQVTM and CDR2 as ANQGSEA. The V gene lost 6 bases and the J gene lost 4 bases, with 15 bases spanning the gap. This chain's CDR3 is CSVAPDYSYGYTF. The CDR3 DNA is TGCAGCGTGGCCCCAGATTACAGCTATGGCTACACCTTC. Supplemented by reference TRBV29-1 and TRBJ1-2, the full variable domain reads SAVISQKPSRDICQRGTSLTIQCQVDSQVTMMFWYRQQPGQSLTLIATANQGSEATYESGFVIDKFPISRPNLTFSTLTVSNMSPEDSSIYLCSVAPDYSYGYTFGSGTRLTVV.

This sequence joins TRBV2 and TRBJ1-1; D is ambiguous. V dropped 2 bases and J dropped 1 base, with 23 bases sitting between them. The CDR3 loop spans 19 amino acids. CDR1 is SNHLY, CDR2 FYNNEI, per germline. CDR3 coding DNA: TGTGCCAGCAGTGAATTCTCCTCCGGTCCCGAGAGGTCGAACACTGAAGCTTTCTTT. Protein sequence: CASSEFSSGPERSNTEAFF.